Reported below is one TCR beta chain. Only in-frame clones appear in the TCRdb table, and some are missing; sequencing was by immunoSEQ multiplex PCR. The sample has roughly 150,000 clones; around 90% are singletons. CDR1 and CDR2 from the germline V gene are LGHDT and YNNKEL (reference sequence). This CDR3 has 12 residues. Deletions cut 3 bases from V and 10 bases from J, with 10 bases between. The sample is drawn from a study of control samples from healthy donors and cancer patients. The chain is built from TRBV3-1 (or the pseudogene TRBV3-2) and TRBJ2-1; D is undetermined. Material: blood. The receptor's source is a man aged 25-40 years in good health. CDR3 nucleotides: TGTGCCAGCAGCCACGGGCCGAGAGAGCAGTTCTTC. Protein sequence: CASSHGPREQFF.